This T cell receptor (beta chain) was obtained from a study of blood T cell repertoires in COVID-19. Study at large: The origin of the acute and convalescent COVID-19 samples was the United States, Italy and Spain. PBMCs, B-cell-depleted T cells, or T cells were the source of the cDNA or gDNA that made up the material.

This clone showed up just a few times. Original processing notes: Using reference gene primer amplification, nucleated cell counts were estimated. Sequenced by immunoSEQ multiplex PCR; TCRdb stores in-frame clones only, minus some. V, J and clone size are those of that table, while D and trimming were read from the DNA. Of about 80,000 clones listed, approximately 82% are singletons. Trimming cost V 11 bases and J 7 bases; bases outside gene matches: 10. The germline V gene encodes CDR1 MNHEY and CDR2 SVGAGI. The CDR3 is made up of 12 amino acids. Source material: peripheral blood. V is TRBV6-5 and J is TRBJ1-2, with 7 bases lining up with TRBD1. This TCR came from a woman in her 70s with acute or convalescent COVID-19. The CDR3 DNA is TGTGCCGGGTTGGACAGGTTCGGTGGCTACACCTTC. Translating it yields CAGLDRFGGYTF.